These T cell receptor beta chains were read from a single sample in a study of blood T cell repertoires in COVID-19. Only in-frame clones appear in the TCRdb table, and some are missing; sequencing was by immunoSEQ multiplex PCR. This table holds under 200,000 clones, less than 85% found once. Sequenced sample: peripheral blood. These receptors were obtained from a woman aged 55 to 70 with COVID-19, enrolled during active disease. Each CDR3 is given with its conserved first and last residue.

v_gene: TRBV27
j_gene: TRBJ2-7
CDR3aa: CASSPLIRDRSYEQYF

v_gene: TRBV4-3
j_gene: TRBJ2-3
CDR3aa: CASSRDTGTDTQYF

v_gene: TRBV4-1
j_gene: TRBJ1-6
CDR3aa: CASSQVNLGVNSPLHF

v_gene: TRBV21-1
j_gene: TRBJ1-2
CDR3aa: CASSANRGRYGYTF

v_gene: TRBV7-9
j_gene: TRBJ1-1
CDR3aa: CASSLIPPATEAFF

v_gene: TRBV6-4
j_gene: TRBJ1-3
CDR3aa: CASSDSPLRGSGNTIYF

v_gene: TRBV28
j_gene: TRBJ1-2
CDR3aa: CASSLVETGLGGYTF

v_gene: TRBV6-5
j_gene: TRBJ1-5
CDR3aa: CASSKQGFSQPQHF

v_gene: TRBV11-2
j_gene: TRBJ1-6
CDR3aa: CASSLSTGSDSPLHF

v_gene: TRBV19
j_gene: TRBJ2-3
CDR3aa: CASSIGEGASTDTQYF

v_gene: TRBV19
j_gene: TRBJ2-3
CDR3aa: CASSIETGKSTDTQYF

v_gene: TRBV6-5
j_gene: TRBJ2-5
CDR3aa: CASSYSRQGAGETQYF

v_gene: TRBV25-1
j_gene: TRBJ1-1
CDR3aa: CASGNREKGTEAFF

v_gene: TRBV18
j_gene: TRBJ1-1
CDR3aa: CASSPGQGEAFF

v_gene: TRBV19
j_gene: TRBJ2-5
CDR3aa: CASSSWSGTSGETQYF

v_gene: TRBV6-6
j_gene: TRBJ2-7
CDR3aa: CATTNHGSGRAYEQYF

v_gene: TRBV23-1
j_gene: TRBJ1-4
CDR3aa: CATQGTHGEKLFF

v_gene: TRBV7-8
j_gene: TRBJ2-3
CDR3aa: CASSLIRQGGDTQYF

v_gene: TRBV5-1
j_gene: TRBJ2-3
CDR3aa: CASSLPRGRDTQYF

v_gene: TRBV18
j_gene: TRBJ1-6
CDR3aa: CASSPGQVYNSPLHF

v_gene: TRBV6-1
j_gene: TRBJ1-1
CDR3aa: CASSEGGGYMNTEAFF

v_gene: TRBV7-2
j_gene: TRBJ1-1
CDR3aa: CASSYLGQGGAFF

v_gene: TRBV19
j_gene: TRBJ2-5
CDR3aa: CASEPTSQGGPQYF

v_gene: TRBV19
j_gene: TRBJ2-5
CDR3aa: CASSATVLETQYF

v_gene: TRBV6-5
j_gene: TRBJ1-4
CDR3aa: CASSSGLQLFF

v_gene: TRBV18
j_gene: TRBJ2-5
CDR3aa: CASSPPASGDRETQYF

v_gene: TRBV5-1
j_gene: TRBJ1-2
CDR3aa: CASSMTGGNYGYTF

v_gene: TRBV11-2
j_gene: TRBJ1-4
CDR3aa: CASSLEAATNEKLFF

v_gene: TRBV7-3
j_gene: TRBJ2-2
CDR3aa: CASSLGAGLNTGELFF

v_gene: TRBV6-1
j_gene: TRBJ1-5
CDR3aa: CASSEAWGQGNQPQHF

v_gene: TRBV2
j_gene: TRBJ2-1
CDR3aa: CASRGTAYNEQFF

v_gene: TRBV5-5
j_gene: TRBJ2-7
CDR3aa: CASSLLLAGVGYEQYF

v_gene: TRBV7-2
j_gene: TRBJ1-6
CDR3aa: CASSSDSVRTPLHF

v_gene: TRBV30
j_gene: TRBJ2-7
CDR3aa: CAWSSKTSGRYEQYF

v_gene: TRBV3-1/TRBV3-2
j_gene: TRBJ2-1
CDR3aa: CASSQSGRDGNEQFF

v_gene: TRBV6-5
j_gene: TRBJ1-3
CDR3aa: CASTLDSTGNTIYF

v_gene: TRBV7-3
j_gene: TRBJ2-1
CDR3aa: CASGAGGPNEQFF

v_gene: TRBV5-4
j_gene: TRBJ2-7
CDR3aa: CASSRAGTTSYEQYF

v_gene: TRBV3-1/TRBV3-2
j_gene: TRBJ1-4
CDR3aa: CASSQEGMAGFEKLFF

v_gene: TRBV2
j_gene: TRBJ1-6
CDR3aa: CASSVGGGGNSPLHF

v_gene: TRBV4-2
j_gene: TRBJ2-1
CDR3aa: CASSQDLDREQFF

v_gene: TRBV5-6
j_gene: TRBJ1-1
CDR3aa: CASSSLISGAFF